This TCR beta chain was sequenced in a study of early T cells in non-severe SARS-CoV-2 infection. This clonotype has a count of ten or more. One entry per CDR3 protein results from TCRdb running MiXCR on the 5' RACE reads. This sample has tens of thousands of distinct CDR3 sequences, with about 5.2% found just once. The sequencing used whole blood, collected at baseline. The TCR sequence derives from an adult who was a healthcare worker with PCR-confirmed SARS-CoV-2 infection or an uninfected control (not recorded which).

The CDR3 region has the DNA TGTGCCACCAGTGATGTACTCTACCGGGGGAAAAATGAGCAGTTCTTC. It translates to CATSDVLYRGKNEQFF. The chain recombines TRBV24-1 with TRBJ2-1; D is possibly TRBD2 (6 bases). CDR3 length: 16 residues. Germline-derived CDR1 and CDR2 are KGHDR and SFDVKD. Trimming left V 3 bases short and J 7 bases short, with 18 bases between.